The rows below give T cell receptor beta chains drawn from one sample of a study of T cell responses to AZD1222 COVID-19 vaccine. Only in-frame clones appear in the TCRdb table, and some are missing; sequencing was by immunoSEQ multiplex PCR. Of 90,000 or so clones in the sample, approximately 88% were seen once. The sequencing here drew on peripheral blood, taken on day 0 of AZD1222 vaccination. The receptor source for this set is an adult in good health. Both conserved end residues are part of each CDR3. Each record gives: V gene, clone size, D gene, J gene, CDR3 DNA, CDR3 protein. A D gene is named only where the DNA matches it firmly. Size is omitted from some rows. Given values are once, few, many or a class for expanded clones.

TRBV27	.	.	TRBJ1-1	TGTGCCAGCAGTGACAGGCGTGAAGCTTTCTTT	CASSDRREAFF
TRBV6-2/TRBV6-3	once	.	TRBJ2-6	TGTGCCAGCAGCCCCTACGTCTCGGTTTTAGGGGCCAACGTCCTGACTTTC	CASSPYVSVLGANVLTF
TRBV7-7	once	.	TRBJ2-5	TGTGCTAGCAGCCAGAGAGCAGGGGATCAAGAGACCCAGTACTTC	CASSQRAGDQETQYF
TRBV29-1	.	TRBD1	TRBJ2-2	TGCAGCGCAAAACCCGGGACAGCGAACACCGGGGAGCTGTTTTTT	CSAKPGTANTGELFF
TRBV5-1	.	.	TRBJ1-1	TGCGCCAGCAGCTTGAACAGCTTGAACACTGAAGCTTTCTTT	CASSLNSLNTEAFF
TRBV4-2	.	.	TRBJ2-2	TGTGCCAGCAGCCAAGTTCTAGGGCTGGGAGAGTGGGGGGAGCTGTTTTTT	CASSQVLGLGEWGELFF
TRBV18	.	.	TRBJ1-1	TGTGCCAGCTCACCCTGGCAGCGAGAAGCTTTCTTT	CASSPWQREAFF
TRBV7-2	.	.	TRBJ1-1	TGTGCCAGCAGCTTAGCACAGGGCACTGAAGCTTTCTTT	CASSLAQGTEAFF
TRBV10-2	.	TRBD2	TRBJ2-1	TGCGCCAGCAGTGAGTCTAGCGGGAGTAACAATGAGCAGTTCTTC	CASSESSGSNNEQFF
TRBV25-1	.	.	TRBJ2-7	TGTGCCAGCAGACAGGGTCCCTACGAGCAGTACTTC	CASRQGPYEQYF
TRBV28	.	TRBD1	TRBJ2-3	TGTGCCAGCAGTTTCGGGACAGGGGGCACAGATACGCAGTATTTT	CASSFGTGGTDTQYF
TRBV9	.	TRBD1	TRBJ2-5	TGTGCCAGCAGCGCAACAGGGGGGTCACGAGAGACCCAGTACTTC	CASSATGGSRETQYF
TRBV10-3	.	TRBD1	TRBJ2-6	TGTGCCATCCGGCGCGGGCCAGGGGGTCTATTGGCCAACGTCCTGACTTTC	CAIRRGPGGLLANVLTF
TRBV19	.	TRBD1	TRBJ1-2	TGTGCCAGTAGTATAGGAGTCGGGACAGGAGGGCTCTATGGCTACACCTTC	CASSIGVGTGGLYGYTF
TRBV28	.	TRBD2	TRBJ2-4	TGTGCCAGCAGTTTAGGGGCTAGCGGGACGAGGGGCATTCAGTACTTC	CASSLGASGTRGIQYF
TRBV2	.	TRBD1	TRBJ1-2	TGTGCCAGCAGACAGGGGGAGGGCTATGGCTACACCTTC	CASRQGEGYGYTF
TRBV19	.	.	TRBJ1-2	TGTGCCAGTAGTAAAGGGGCAGACCATGGCTACACCTTC	CASSKGADHGYTF
TRBV28	once	TRBD2	TRBJ2-7	TGTGCCAGCAGCTGGGGTCTAGCGGGAGGGGAGTCCTACGAGCAGTACTTC	CASSWGLAGGESYEQYF
TRBV6-4	once	TRBD1	TRBJ1-2	TGTGCCAGCAGTGACTCCGGCTCGCAGACAGGGGTTCACTATGGCTACACCTTC	CASSDSGSQTGVHYGYTF
TRBV12-3/TRBV12-4	.	.	TRBJ1-3	TGTGCCAGTACCCGATCCCCCGGAAACACCATATATTTT	CASTRSPGNTIYF
TRBV28	.	.	TRBJ1-2	TGTGCCAGCAGTTCGGCAGGGGCAGGCGGTGGCTACACCTTC	CASSSAGAGGGYTF
TRBV6-5	once	.	TRBJ2-3	TGTGCCACCAACGACAGGTATAACACAGATACGCAGTATTTT	CATNDRYNTDTQYF
TRBV6-4	.	TRBD2	TRBJ2-2	TGTGCCAGCAGTGTTAGGACTAGCCCGAACACCGGGGAGCTGTTTTTT	CASSVRTSPNTGELFF
TRBV4-1	few	TRBD2	TRBJ2-2	TGCGCCAGCAGCCAGCGGCGGGAGGGCGCCGGGGAGCTGTTTTTT	CASSQRREGAGELFF
TRBV11-2	.	.	TRBJ1-1	TGTGCCAGCAGCTTAGATCGTACCGGGGGCACTGAAGCTTTCTTT	CASSLDRTGGTEAFF
TRBV20-1	once	.	TRBJ2-7	TGCAGTGCTCCTTCTTTCTACGAGCAGTACTTC	CSAPSFYEQYF
TRBV5-4	.	TRBD1	TRBJ2-7	TGTGCCAGCAGCATCCGGGACAGGGGATACGAGCAGTACTTC	CASSIRDRGYEQYF
TRBV4-2	.	.	TRBJ2-1	TGTGCCAGCAGCCAAGAGGGCCGGACCTACAATGAGCAGTTCTTC	CASSQEGRTYNEQFF
TRBV19	.	TRBD2	TRBJ2-3	TGTGCCAGTAAGGTTAGCGGGAGCACAGATACGCAGTATTTT	CASKVSGSTDTQYF
TRBV5-6	.	.	TRBJ1-4	TGTGCCAGCAGCCGGGGACGGATAGTCGAAAAACTGTTTTTT	CASSRGRIVEKLFF
TRBV14	once	.	TRBJ1-6	TGTGCCAGCAGCCAAGATCACAGGCCCTGGAATTCACCCCTCCACTTT	CASSQDHRPWNSPLHF
TRBV5-4	.	TRBD2	TRBJ2-7	TGTGCCAGCAGCACCTCCTTAGCGGGAGGGCAAGAGCAGTACTTC	CASSTSLAGGQEQYF
TRBV19	.	.	TRBJ1-2	TGTGCCAGTAGCATGACGGGATACTATGGCTACACCTTC	CASSMTGYYGYTF
TRBV13	.	TRBD1	TRBJ2-1	TGTGCCAGCAGCCACAGGTTTAAGGGGGCCAATGAGCAGTTCTTC	CASSHRFKGANEQFF
TRBV13	.	.	TRBJ1-1	TGTGCCAGCAGCATCGGACATATCCTGAACACTGAAGCTTTCTTT	CASSIGHILNTEAFF
TRBV5-4	.	TRBD1	TRBJ2-7	TGTGCCAGCAGCCAAGCCGGGACAGCATCCTACGAGCAGTACTTC	CASSQAGTASYEQYF
TRBV4-1	.	.	TRBJ1-1	TGCGCCAGCAGCAACTGGGTCGGGCAGGTGAACACTGAAGCTTTCTTT	CASSNWVGQVNTEAFF